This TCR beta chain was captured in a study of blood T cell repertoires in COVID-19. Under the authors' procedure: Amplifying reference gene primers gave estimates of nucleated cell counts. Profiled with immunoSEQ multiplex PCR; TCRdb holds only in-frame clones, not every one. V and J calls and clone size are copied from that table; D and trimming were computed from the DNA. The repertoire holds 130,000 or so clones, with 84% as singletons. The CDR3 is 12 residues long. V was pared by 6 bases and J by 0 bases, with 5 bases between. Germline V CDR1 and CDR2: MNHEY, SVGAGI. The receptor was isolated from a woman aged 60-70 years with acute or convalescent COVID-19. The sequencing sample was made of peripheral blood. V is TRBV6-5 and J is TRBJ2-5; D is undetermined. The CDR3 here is CASSRYQETQYF. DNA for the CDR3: TGTGCCAGCAGCCGGTACCAAGAGACCCAGTACTTC.